This T cell receptor beta chain was sequenced in a study of T cells in Graves' hyperthyroidism and ophthalmopathy. Diagnoses rested on clinical symptoms, serum thyroxine and TRAb, thyroid ultrasound and orbital computed tomography. As regards this clonotype: What it binds is unknown.

Using RNA transcripts as the source, TCR beta CDR3 regions were amplified. HTBI primers were employed in a first-round RT-PCR of the TCR CDR3. TCRdb reprocessed the multiplex PCR reads via MiXCR and lists one record per CDR3 protein. The sample carries approximately 510,000 distinct CDR3 sequences, about 46% recorded once. The germline V gene encodes CDR1 SGHTA and CDR2 FQGNSA. The CDR3 contains 10 residues. V dropped 8 bases and J dropped 9 bases, with 7 bases sitting between them. Notes on the study in general: Also found in blood were most expanded thyroid clonotypes above 0.001. Ophthalmopathy was identified by the model a median 6.5 months ahead of onset.

The sample taken for sequencing was peripheral blood or thyroid tissue (not recorded which). The chain links TRBV7-2 to TRBJ2-2; D is unclear. This TCR was recovered from an adult woman with Graves' disease, either hyperthyroidism or ophthalmopathy (not recorded which). CDR3 bases: TGTGCCAGCTGGGGATGGGAGCTGTTTTTT. Translated, it gives CASWGWELFF. Looking up the rest from reference TRBV7-2 and TRBJ2-2 gives the full variable domain: GAGVSQSPSNKVTEKGKDVELRCDPISGHTALYWYRQSLGQGLEFLIYFQGNSAPDKSGLPSDRFSAERTGGSVSTLTIQRTQQEDSAVYLCASWGWELFFGEGSRLTVL.